This paragraph reports one T cell receptor beta chain. The antigen remains unidentified. Only in-frame clones appear in the TCRdb table, and some are missing; sequencing was by immunoSEQ multiplex PCR. The repertoire holds some 48,000 clones, with 86% as singletons. Trimming removed 1 base from V and 0 bases from J; junction bases left unmatched: 4. This CDR3 has 17 residues. CDR1 SGHNT and CDR2 YYREEE come from the germline V gene (reference sequence). The sample originates from a study of radiotherapy plus CTLA-4 blockade in lung cancer. Whole-study results and caveats: TCR clones from tumors expanded in blood after radiotherapy plus ipilimumab.

The source of this sequence is a human donor with non-small cell lung cancer that progressed on radiotherapy plus ipilimumab. Some clones in this sample may be carry-over from other donors' samples. The sequenced sample was peripheral blood, obtained from a patient treated with radiotherapy plus ipilimumab. This sequence joins TRBV5-4 and TRBJ2-2, with 9 bases that match TRBD2. DNA for the CDR3: TGTGCCAGCAGCTTGATGACTAGCGGAGCGAACACCGGGGAGCTGTTTTTT. Amino acid sequence: CASSLMTSGANTGELFF. Together with reference TRBV5-4 and TRBJ2-2, the CDR3 gives the full variable domain: ETGVTQSPTHLIKTRGQQVTLRCSSQSGHNTVSWYQQALGQGPQFIFQYYREEENGRGNFPPRFSGLQFPNYSSELNVNALELDDSALYLCASSLMTSGANTGELFFGEGSRLTVL.